This TCR beta chain was found in a study of blood T cell repertoires in COVID-19. Study summary: Whether acute or convalescent, the COVID-19 samples came from the United States, Italy and Spain. T cells, B-cell-depleted T cells, or PBMCs provided the cDNA or gDNA that served as material.

Study processing details: How many nucleated cells were present was estimated from reference gene primer amplification. Repertoires were generated with immunoSEQ multiplex PCR, while TCRdb's copy carries only in-frame clones and drops some. V, J and clone size are taken as reported in that table, and D and trimming were inferred from the DNA itself. Of under 200,000 clones listed, more than 90% are singletons. The V gene's germline CDR1 is MGHRA and CDR2 YSYEKL. V was trimmed by 2 bases and J by 4 bases, leaving 15 bases between them. The length of the CDR3 is 16 residues. This sequence was found in a man in his fifties with acute or convalescent COVID-19. This chain connects TRBV4-1 to TRBJ2-1; possible D gene TRBD1, 5 bases. Sequencing was done on a sample of peripheral blood. The CDR3: CASSQHPDSQYNEQFF. CDR3 nucleotide sequence: TGCGCCAGCAGCCAACATCCCGACAGCCAATACAATGAGCAGTTCTTC.